The present entry profiles one T cell receptor (beta chain) with its context. There is no known antigen for this receptor. Per-base qualities were not stored, and no clone one base away is much larger. CDR1 MGHRA and CDR2 YSYEKL are derived from the germline V gene. Trimming at the junction amounts to 4 bases on V and 8 bases on J, and the germline ends lie 21 bases apart. The CDR3 contains 16 residues, cysteine and phenylalanine counted. Only the CDR3 portion is preserved as DNA: 48 bases, with reading frame beginning at the first base. In total, more than 500 healthy bone marrow donors made up the cohort. All cohort members were sampled while nominally healthy, although unrecorded immune exposures were likely present. The donor tested CMV seropositive and was one of the 289 seropositive cohort members. Every donor gave a peripheral blood sample, and the peripheral blood mononuclear cells from that sample were used for TCR beta sequencing. The Qiagen DNeasy Blood Extraction Kit was used to extract genomic DNA from the blood cell samples.

The sample originates from a study of cytomegalovirus exposure and HLA in healthy donors (dated by TCRdb to about 2017). Turning to the overall study: In an earlier analysis of some 550 of the donors, 250 to 350 Gb of sequence data and some 120 million unique TCR beta sequences from roughly 200 million T cells were reported. Roughly 300 gigabases of sequencing data and some 85 million unique TCR sequences were included in an early release covering roughly 700 HLA-typed donors. An earlier analysis of approximately 500 of the donors applied high-throughput TCR beta sequencing to assess whether each TCR beta V gene segment acted as functional or pseudogenic. In a later analysis, previously published TCR beta repertoires from about 640 donors were re-analyzed and high-resolution HLA genotyping was added so that TCR occurrence patterns could be studied. All discovery cohort repertoires had been generated using a single sequencing platform. Rather than drawing on any new phenotypic data, the later analysis identified candidate immune exposures from TCR beta sequences and the way those sequences occurred across donors. In addition to the first cohort of 666 subjects, a separate validation cohort of 120 different subjects was used. The aim of the study was to test whether cataloging public T cell receptors could identify signatures of past pathogen exposure. In a later genetic analysis, genome-wide SNP genotypes for about 65% of the 666 donors were used, and that subset was treated as a discovery cohort. To predict cytomegalovirus infection status, the study combined high-throughput TCR immunosequencing, statistical association of individual TCRs with disease status, and machine learning. Of the roughly 400 genotyped donors, approximately 82% fell in the genetic ancestry cluster associated with self-reported Caucasian donors. The T cell repertoires of around 670 subjects were profiled by immunosequencing and related to cytomegalovirus serostatus. Across about 380 genotyped donors of the cohort, an average of approximately 240,000 unique TCR beta nucleotide sequences per donor were sequenced, and roughly 20% of those sequences were non-productive. HLA typing included class I and class II loci at four-digit resolution. About five DR-DQ haplotypes were handled as single units for association and clustering because linkage in the cohort was strong. Alongside the repertoire data, information on donor age, sex, ethnicity and CMV serostatus was compiled. Typing coverage varied by locus: about 629-640 donors for A, B, C, DRB1 and DQB1; around 560 for DQA1; approximately 570 for DPA1; under 490 for DPB1. Here is what the overall study found, with its caveats: Because HLA typing was unavailable for some donors at each locus, only the typed subset was used in association tests. According to the authors, the approach could potentially be generalized to other disease states and immunological phenotypes. According to a later genetic analysis, donors in an Asian-associated ancestry cluster had fewer N-insertions in productive TCRs than the roughly 670-donor mean. The study listed 150 to 200 TCR beta chains as associated with cytomegalovirus. Most TCR sequences were seen in very few donors, while some public TCRs were found in many individuals. The classifier was reported to diagnose cytomegalovirus status with high specificity and sensitivity in both the original cohort and the validation cohort. Correlated functional status among segregating V segments might reflect linkage disequilibrium, but an unknown experimental factor could not be ruled out. In a later analysis, TCR association rates were found to vary across HLA loci, with the most associated TCRs seen for DRB1 alleles and the fewest for HLA-C alleles. In a later analysis, around 17,000 TCR beta sequences were associated with specific HLA alleles at a false discovery rate of 0.05. A cluster of highly shared sequence variants was judged likely to represent a technical artifact of the sequencing pipeline. For the cohort, immune exposure information was limited to CMV serostatus. An earlier analysis of several hundred of the donors showed that most TCR beta V segments appeared in productive rearrangements either about 90% or about 30% of the time, which broadly matched IMGT annotations. Roughly 15 rarely observed V segments, including chromosome 9 orphons, were excluded from the earlier analysis of some 590 of the donors because counts were too low. In vitro tests confirmed that a few of the cytomegalovirus-associated TCR beta chains recognize cytomegalovirus antigens. A further reported finding was that TCR beta sequences accurately predicted the HLA-A and HLA-B alleles for most subjects in the first cohort. When HLA alleles, especially DR and DQ, strongly co-occurred, TCR associations were difficult to assign to individual alleles. Presence/absence analyses assumed roughly uniform sequencing depth across donors, an assumption that may not hold. A later analysis found that HLA-associated TCR beta chains were more clonally expanded and had lower generation probabilities than equally common non-associated chains. Some IMGT-functional V segments, including TRBV6-2 and TRBV6-3, could not be told apart with the 87-base-pair reads, so those segments were excluded. A later analysis reported that several top co-occurrence clusters appeared linked to parvovirus B19, influenza, CMV and Epstein-Barr virus. V-gene and J-gene trimming of TCR beta chains was associated with a missense DCLRE1C variant in a later genetic analysis, and the association was replicated in an independent cohort. In a later analysis, most CMV-associated TCR beta chains were found to appear HLA-restricted, with HLA associations seemingly driven largely by CMV exposure. Only TCR beta chains were sequenced in this cohort, and the absence of alpha or paired-chain data limited detectable features.

Libraries were made using the immunoSEQ multiplex PCR assay. For the multiplex PCR, a mixture combining 60 forward primers for TCR Vbeta segments and 13 reverse primers for TCR Jbeta segments was used. Amplification of the CDR3 region of rearranged TCR beta genes was performed with a multiplex PCR assay on genomic DNA. The Illumina HiSeq System was used to sequence the amplified TCR beta libraries as 87-base-pair reads. The paper's data handling went like this. Across the roughly 670 repertoires, a later analysis counted 78 million or so unique TCR beta chains, 9.5 million to 12 million of which were shared by at least two donors. Raw reads were error-corrected and collapsed into unique sequences with a nearest-neighbor algorithm that merged closely related sequences to remove PCR and sequencing errors. To assign V, D and J gene segments, CDR3 sequences were aligned to IMGT reference sequences. For a sequence to be retained, at least a six-nucleotide match to both a V gene segment and a J gene segment was required. A rearrangement was called productive if the CDR3 had no stop codons and remained in frame with V and J, and every other rearrangement was called non-productive. Following IMGT convention, CDR3 was defined as the stretch from the second conserved V-encoded cysteine to the conserved J-encoded phenylalanine. The earlier analysis of some 550 of the donors excluded any sequence lacking an unambiguous match to a single V gene segment. In an earlier analysis of several hundred of the donors, V segments were called functional above 56.7% productive rearrangements and were called segregating when the between-donor standard deviation exceeded 5%. To diagnose cytomegalovirus status from the catalog of TCR beta chain sequences, a statistical classification framework was built. A later analysis assigned V and J genes by comparing TCR nucleotide sequences with IMGT/GENE-DB human TR gene sequences. A later analysis assigned CDR3 sequences and most-parsimonious VDJ recombination scenarios with the TCRdist pipeline. In a later analysis, every TCR beta chain was defined by the combination of its CDR3 amino acid sequence and its V-gene family, and reads without a unique V-gene family were dropped. In a later analysis, approximately 640 highly shared, low-generation-probability nucleotide sequences were removed to address suspected cross-contamination and a sequencing artifact. In a later analysis, a clonal expansion index was calculated for each public chain from normalized within-repertoire ranks of inferred template counts. Generation probabilities in a later analysis came from a VDJ recombination model fitted to out-of-frame rearrangements, and those results were checked against IGoR. A later analysis scored TCR-TCR, TCR-HLA and TCR-CMV co-occurrence with hypergeometric tests, applying a repertoire-size bias correction to TCR pairs. A later analysis estimated false discovery rates by permuting HLA or CMV assignments 20 times. In a later analysis, co-occurring TCRs were grouped using DBSCAN, with TCRdist sequence similarity added in when clustering inside HLA-allele-positive subsets. Co-occurrence clustering excluded repertoires with fewer than 30,000 or more than 120,000 public chains, plus five with anomalous nucleotide sharing. As stored in TCRdb, this immuneACCESS dataset retains in-frame rearrangements with V and J assigned. A fraction of the clones does not appear; measured against another copy, unresolved V genes explain less than half of the discrepancy, and the remainder lacks a known reason. From that table come the V and J calls and clone size; the DNA was used to work out D and trimming. The sample profile shows around 160,000 clones; about 73% of them were found once. The ten largest clonotypes hold around 3% of the sample.

This sequence uses TRBV4-1 and TRBJ2-1, with TRBD2 as a weak D call on 6 bases. Sequencing input: PBMCs. The sequence was collected from a man aged 40-49 years in good health and CMV-seropositive. The CDR3 protein sequence reads: CASSLSGLPSVDEQFF. The sequence in DNA is TGCGCCAGCAGCCTTTCTGGGTTACCTAGCGTCGATGAGCAGTTCTTC.